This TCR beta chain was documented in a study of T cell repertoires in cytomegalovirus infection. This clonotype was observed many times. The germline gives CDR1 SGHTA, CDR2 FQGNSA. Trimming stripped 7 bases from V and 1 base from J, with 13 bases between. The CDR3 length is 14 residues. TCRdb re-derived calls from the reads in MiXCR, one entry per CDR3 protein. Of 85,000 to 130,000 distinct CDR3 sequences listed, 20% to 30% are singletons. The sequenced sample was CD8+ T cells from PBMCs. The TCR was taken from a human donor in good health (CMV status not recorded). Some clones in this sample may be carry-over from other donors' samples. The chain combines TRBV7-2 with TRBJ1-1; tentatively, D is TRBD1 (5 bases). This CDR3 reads CASTERGWNTEAFF. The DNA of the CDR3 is TGTGCCAGCACGGAACGGGGGTGGAACACTGAAGCTTTCTTT.